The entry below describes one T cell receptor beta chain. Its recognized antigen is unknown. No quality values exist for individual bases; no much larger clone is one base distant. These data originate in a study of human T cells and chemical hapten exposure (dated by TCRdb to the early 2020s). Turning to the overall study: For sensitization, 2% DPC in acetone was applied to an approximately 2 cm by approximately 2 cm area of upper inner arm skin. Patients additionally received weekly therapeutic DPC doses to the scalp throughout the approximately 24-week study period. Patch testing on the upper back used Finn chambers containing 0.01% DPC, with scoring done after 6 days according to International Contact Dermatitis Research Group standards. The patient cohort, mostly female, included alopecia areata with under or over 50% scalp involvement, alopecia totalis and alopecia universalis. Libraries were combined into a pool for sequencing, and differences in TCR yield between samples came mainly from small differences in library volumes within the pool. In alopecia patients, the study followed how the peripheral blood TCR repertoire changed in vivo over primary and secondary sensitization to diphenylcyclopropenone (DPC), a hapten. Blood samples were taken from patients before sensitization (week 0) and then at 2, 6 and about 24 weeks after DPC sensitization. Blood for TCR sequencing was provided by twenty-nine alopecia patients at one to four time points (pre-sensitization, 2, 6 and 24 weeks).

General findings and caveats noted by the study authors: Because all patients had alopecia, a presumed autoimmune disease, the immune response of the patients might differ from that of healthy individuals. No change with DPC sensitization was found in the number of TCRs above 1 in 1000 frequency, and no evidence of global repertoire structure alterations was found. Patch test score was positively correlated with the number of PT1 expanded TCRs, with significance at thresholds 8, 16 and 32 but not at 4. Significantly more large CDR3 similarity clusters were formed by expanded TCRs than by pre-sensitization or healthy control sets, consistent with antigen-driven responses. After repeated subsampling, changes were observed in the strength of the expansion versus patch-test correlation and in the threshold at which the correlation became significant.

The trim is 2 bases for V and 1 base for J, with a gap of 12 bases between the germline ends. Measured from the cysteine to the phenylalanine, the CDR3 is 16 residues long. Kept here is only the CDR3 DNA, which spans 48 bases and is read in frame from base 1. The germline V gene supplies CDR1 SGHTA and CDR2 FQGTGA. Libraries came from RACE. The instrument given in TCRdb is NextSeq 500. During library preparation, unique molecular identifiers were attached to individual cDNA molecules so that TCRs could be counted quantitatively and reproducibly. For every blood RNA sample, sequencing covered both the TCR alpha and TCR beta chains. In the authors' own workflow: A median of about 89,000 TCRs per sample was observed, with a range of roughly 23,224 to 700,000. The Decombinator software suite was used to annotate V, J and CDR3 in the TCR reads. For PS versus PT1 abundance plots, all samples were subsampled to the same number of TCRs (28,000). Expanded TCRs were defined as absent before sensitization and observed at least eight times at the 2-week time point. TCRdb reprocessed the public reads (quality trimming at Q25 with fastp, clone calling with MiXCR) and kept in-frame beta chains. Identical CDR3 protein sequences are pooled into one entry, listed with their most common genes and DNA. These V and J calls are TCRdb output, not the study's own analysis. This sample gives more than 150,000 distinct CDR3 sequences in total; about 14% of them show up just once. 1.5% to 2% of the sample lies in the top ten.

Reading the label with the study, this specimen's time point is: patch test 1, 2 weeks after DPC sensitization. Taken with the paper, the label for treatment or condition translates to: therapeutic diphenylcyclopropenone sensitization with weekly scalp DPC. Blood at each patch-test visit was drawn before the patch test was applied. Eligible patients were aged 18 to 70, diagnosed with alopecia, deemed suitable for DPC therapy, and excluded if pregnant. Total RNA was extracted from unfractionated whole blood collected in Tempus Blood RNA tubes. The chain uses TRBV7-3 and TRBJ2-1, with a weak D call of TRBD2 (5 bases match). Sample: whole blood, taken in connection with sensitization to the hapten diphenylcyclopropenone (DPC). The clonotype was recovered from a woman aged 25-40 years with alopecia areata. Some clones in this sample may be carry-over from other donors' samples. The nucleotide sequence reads TGTGCCAGCAGCTTATTTAGCGCAGCTTCCTACAATGAGCAGTTCTTC. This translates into CASSLFSAASYNEQFF.